A selection of T cell receptor beta chains follows, all from one sample in a study of technical replicates of blood from four donors. Here immunoSEQ multiplex PCR was the method, and the copy in TCRdb shows in-frame clones only, minus some. In the table there are approximately 66,000 clones, approximately 88% of which are singletons. The material sequenced was PBMCs. The source of these receptors is a human donor in good health. Some clones in this sample may be carry-over from other donors' samples. CDR3s leave out the opening cysteine and the closing phenylalanine or tryptophan.

J gene: TRBJ2-1; V gene: TRBV5-1; CDR3 protein: ASRKGLAGYNEQF
J gene: TRBJ2-3; V gene: TRBV5-4; CDR3 protein: ASSRSSGGTTDTQY
J gene: TRBJ1-1; V gene: TRBV11-2; CDR3 protein: ASSPFGARAF
J gene: TRBJ1-1; V gene: TRBV29-1; CDR3 protein: SVEPGNGEAF
J gene: TRBJ2-7; V gene: TRBV7-9; CDR3 protein: ASSLDAWGRSVHEQY
J gene: TRBJ1-5; V gene: TRBV21-1; CDR3 protein: ASILRTGVDQPQH
J gene: TRBJ2-4; V gene: TRBV5-6; CDR3 protein: ASSRGQEAKNIQY
J gene: TRBJ1-1; V gene: TRBV19; CDR3 protein: ASNGQGMNTEAF
J gene: TRBJ1-1; V gene: TRBV6-4; CDR3 protein: ASSWSTESTEAF
J gene: TRBJ2-7; V gene: TRBV18; CDR3 protein: ASSYAGGGYEQY
J gene: TRBJ1-2; V gene: TRBV18; CDR3 protein: ASSPGQNYGYT
J gene: TRBJ1-6; V gene: TRBV5-1; CDR3 protein: ASSLERQGASPLH
J gene: TRBJ2-7; V gene: TRBV5-8; CDR3 protein: ASSHTGAYEQY
J gene: TRBJ2-6; V gene: TRBV19; CDR3 protein: ASTGGPGANVLT
J gene: TRBJ2-2; V gene: TRBV6-5; CDR3 protein: ASSGQGYGELF
J gene: TRBJ2-3; V gene: TRBV2; CDR3 protein: ASMARVGTDTQY